This entry features one TCR beta chain sequence. Its antigen is not identified. Germline is not matched at one junction end, which may reflect a read error. Germline V gene sequence: CDR1 KGHSY, CDR2 FQNENV. CDR3 length: 14 residues. Listed TCR primers, together with previously described methods, were used for the bulk TCR libraries. Each CDR3 protein gets one entry after TCRdb re-called the PCR reads with MiXCR. The sample holds about 640,000 distinct CDR3 sequences, just under 20% seen once. The data derive from a study of molecular identifiers for immune sequencing clone quantification. Study information: In replicates, RNA taken from roughly 20,000 or 100,000 naive CD8 cells was divided five ways, and four portions underwent sequencing. Study results and caveats: Over 98% of effector molecules, but under 1% in naive cells, were held by clones with more than 20 RNA copies.

Researchers sorted naive CD8 T cells as cells that were CD8+CD4-CCR7+CD45RA+. The chain recombines TRBV16 with TRBJ1-3; D remains unclear. The TCR was taken from a human donor in good health. Some libraries in this study had Jurkat cell RNA spiked in. Sequenced material: naive CD8+ T cells from blood, with Jurkat cell RNA spiked in. Subset given: FACS-sorted CD8+CD4-CCR7+CD45RA+ naive T cells. CDR3 loop: CASSQSTSGNAIYF. In DNA form, the CDR3 reads TGTGCCAGCAGCCAATCGACCTCTGGAAACGCCATATATTTT.